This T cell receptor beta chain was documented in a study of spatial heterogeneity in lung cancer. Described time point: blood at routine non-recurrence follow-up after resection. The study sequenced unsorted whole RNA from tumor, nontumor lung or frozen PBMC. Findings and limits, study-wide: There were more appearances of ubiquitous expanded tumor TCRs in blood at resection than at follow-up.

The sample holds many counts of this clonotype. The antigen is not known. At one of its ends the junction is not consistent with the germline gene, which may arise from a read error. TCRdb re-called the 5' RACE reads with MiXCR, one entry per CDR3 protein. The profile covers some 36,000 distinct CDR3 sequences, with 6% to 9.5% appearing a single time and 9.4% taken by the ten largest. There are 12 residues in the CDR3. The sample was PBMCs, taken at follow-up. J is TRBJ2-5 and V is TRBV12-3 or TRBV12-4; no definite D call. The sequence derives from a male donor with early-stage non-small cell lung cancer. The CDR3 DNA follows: TGTGCCAGCAGGTTAGAGATGGAGACCCAGTACTTC. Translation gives CASRLEMETQYF.